This record covers a single T cell receptor (beta chain). This sample is drawn from a study of blood T cell repertoires in COVID-19. Trimming shortened V by 0 bases and J by 0 bases, and 6 bases separated the two germline ends. The CDR3 extends over 14 amino acids. The germline V gene encodes CDR1 ENHRY and CDR2 SYGVKD. Authors' analysis steps: How many nucleated cells were present was estimated from reference gene primer amplification. The assay was immunoSEQ multiplex PCR, and TCRdb's table has in-frame clones only and misses some. V, J and clone size are those of that table, while D and trimming were read from the DNA. This sample has 150,000 to 200,000 clones, with about three quarters found just once. Seattle researchers signed up patients amid active infection and tracked them longitudinally.

The clonotype originates from a woman aged 80 or over with COVID-19, enrolled during active disease. The sample comprised peripheral blood. The rearrangement links TRBV10-3 to TRBJ2-7; maybe TRBD1 (5 bases). CDR3 residues: CAISESRVSYEQYF. The DNA of the CDR3 is TGTGCCATCAGTGAGTCCAGGGTCTCCTACGAGCAGTACTTC.